A single sample is the source of the 27 T cell receptor beta chains below, sequenced in a study of early T cells in non-severe SARS-CoV-2 infection. MiXCR was run by TCRdb on the 5' RACE reads, yielding one entry per CDR3 protein. The data show around 30,000 distinct CDR3 sequences, about 10% seen once. The sample consisted of whole blood. The receptors originated from an adult who was a healthcare worker with PCR-confirmed SARS-CoV-2 infection or an uninfected control (not recorded which).

The V and J genes are TRBV29-1 and TRBJ2-5; D possibly corresponds to TRBD2 (5 bases). CDR1 is SQVTM and CDR2 is ANQGSEA in the germline V gene. The CDR3 loop spans 16 amino acids. With 7 bases removed from V and 1 base from J, the gap between germline ends came to 22 bases. CDR3 in DNA: TGCAGCGGGGAACCTTGGACTCAACCTTCCCAAGAGACCCAGTACTTC. Translated, it gives CSGEPWTQPSQETQYF.

The CDR3 bases are TGTGCCAGCAGCTTACCCGGACAGGGTGTCTACGAGCAGTACTTC. Translation gives CASSLPGQGVYEQYF. The genes are TRBV7-8 and TRBJ2-7; 8 positions agree with TRBD1. The CDR3 is made up of 15 amino acids. Trimming cost V 2 bases and J 3 bases; bases outside gene matches: 6. Germline-derived CDR1 and CDR2 are SGHVS and FQNEAQ.

This clonotype was recorded many times. The chain recombines TRBV14 with TRBJ2-5; TRBD2 aligns across 10 bases. The junction had 10 bases not matched to a gene; V was cut back by 4 bases and J by 5 bases. This CDR3 is built from 16 residues. Germline V lookup: CDR1 SGHDN, CDR2 FVKESK. CDR3 in DNA: TGTGCCAGCAGCCTACGAAGTGGACTAGCGGTGGAGACCCAGTACTTC. It is translated as CASSLRSGLAVETQYF.

This chain uses TRBV18 with TRBJ2-4, with D hard to call. Germline V gene lookup returns CDR1 KGHSH and CDR2 LQKENI. This CDR3 is built from 15 residues. V gave up 0 bases and J gave up 8 bases, with 14 bases separating them. The CDR3 DNA follows: TGTGCCAGCTCACCACCGAGAGCCCCAAAAGACATTCAGTACTTC. Protein: CASSPPRAPKDIQYF.

This clonotype showed up many times. V gene TRBV14 combines with J gene TRBJ2-7; D may be TRBD2 (7 bases). This CDR3 has 15 residues. In germline, CDR1 is SGHDN, CDR2 FVKESK. The V end lost 6 bases, the J end lost 0 bases, and 15 bases lay between the germline ends. CDR3 protein: CASSRGGGHSYEQYF. The CDR3 DNA follows: TGTGCCAGCAGTCGGGGAGGGGGTCACTCCTACGAGCAGTACTTC.

The gene calls are TRBV7-9 and TRBJ1-1; TRBD1 matches at 7 bases. The CDR3 contains 15 residues. CDR1 is SEHNR, CDR2 FQNEAQ, per germline (reference sequence). V dropped 2 bases and J dropped 6; count of bases not matched to a gene: 9. CDR3 bases: TGTGCCAGCAGCTTACTCCCACAGGGGAGGTCTGAAGCTTTCTTT. This gives the protein CASSLLPQGRSEAFF. Supplemented by reference TRBV7-9 and TRBJ1-1, the full variable domain reads DTGVSQNPRHKITKRGQNVTFRCDPISEHNRLYWYRQTLGQGPEFLTYFQNEAQLEKSRLLSDRFSAERPKGSFSTLEIQRTEQGDSAMYLCASSLLPQGRSEAFFGQGTRLTVV.

This clonotype was seen many times. This chain joins TRBV9 and TRBJ2-2; no clear D. This CDR3 region has 14 residues. Germline assignment: CDR1 SGDLS and CDR2 YYNGEE. V lost 4 bases, J lost 6 bases, and 13 bases lay in between. The CDR3 region has the DNA TGTGCCAGCAGCCCAACGGTGATGGCCGGGGAGCTGTTTTTT. Protein: CASSPTVMAGELFF.

V gene TRBV18 combines with J gene TRBJ1-5; 7 bases line up with TRBD1. Trimming at V came to 6 bases and at J to 9 bases, leaving 5 bases not matched to a gene. Germline CDR1 reads KGHSH; CDR2 reads LQKENI. This CDR3 has 12 amino acids. The CDR3: CASSQGELPQHF. CDR3 in DNA: TGTGCCAGCTCCCAGGGGGAGCTGCCCCAGCATTTT.

This clonotype was seen many times. The V gene is TRBV6-6, the J gene TRBJ2-3, with TRBD1 matching 9 bases. Germline V CDR1 and CDR2: MNHNY, SVGAGI (reference sequence). CDR3 size: 19 residues. With 2 bases clipped from V and 2 bases from J, the junction kept 14 bases outside the gene matches. The CDR3 DNA is TGTGCCAGCAGTTACGCTACCGGGACAGGGTATGCCCCCACAGATACGCAGTATTTT. Translation: CASSYATGTGYAPTDTQYF.

Many counts were recorded for this clonotype. The CDR3 DNA is TGTGCCACCAGTGACGGGGTTGAGACCCAGTACTTC. It yields the protein CATSDGVETQYF. The rearrangement joins TRBV24-1 to TRBJ2-5; D perhaps matches TRBD2 (5 bases). The V end lost 4 bases, the J end lost 5 bases, and 7 bases lay between the germline ends. The CDR3 is made up of 12 amino acids. CDR1 is KGHDR, CDR2 SFDVKD, per germline.

V gene TRBV4-3 combines with J gene TRBJ2-5; no clear D. The CDR3 runs 14 residues. The V end lost 5 bases, the J end lost 2 bases, and 12 bases lay between the germline ends. The germline CDR1 and CDR2 sequences are LGHNA and YSLEER. The CDR3 protein is CASSDYLTQETQYF. The CDR3 bases are TGCGCCAGCAGCGATTACTTGACTCAAGAGACCCAGTACTTC.

This clonotype came up many times. The chain couples TRBV3-1 to TRBJ1-6; 7 bases align to TRBD1. CDR3 length equals 16 residues. V was clipped by 2 bases and J by 6 bases; unmatched bases: 7. Germline-derived CDR1 and CDR2 are LGHDT and YNNKEL (reference sequence). The CDR3, as DNA: TGTGCCAGCAGCCAACCGACAGGGCAGATTAATTCACCCCTCCACTTT. Translated: CASSQPTGQINSPLHF. The variable domain in full, with the rest retrieved from reference TRBV3-1 and TRBJ1-6, is DTAVSQTPKYLVTQMGNDKSIKCEQNLGHDTMYWYKQDSKKFLKIMFSYNNKELIINETVPNRFSPKSPDKAHLNLHINSLELGDSAVYFCASSQPTGQINSPLHFGNGTRLTVT.

In this sample, this clonotype turned up many times. The chain recombines TRBV5-1 with TRBJ1-5; D is undetermined. This CDR3 is built from 13 residues. V dropped 4 bases and J dropped 4 bases, with 9 bases sitting between them. Looked up from germline, CDR1 is SGHRS and CDR2 is YFSETQ. The CDR3 DNA reads TGCGCCAGCAGCCTTGGGGTTAATCAGCCCCAGCATTTT. Its translation is CASSLGVNQPQHF.

There are a few counts of this clonotype. The V gene is TRBV30, the J gene TRBJ2-2; D unresolved. The CDR3 loop spans 13 amino acids. Germline V gene data show CDR1 as GTSNPN and CDR2 as SVGIG (reference sequence). V gave up 2 bases and J gave up 9 bases, with 13 bases separating them. CDR3 sequence reads: CAWSSDEGRELFF. CDR3 nucleotide sequence: TGTGCCTGGAGTTCGGATGAAGGGAGGGAGCTGTTTTTT.

This clonotype was counted many times. The chain couples TRBV7-2 to TRBJ1-4; 7 nucleotides agree with TRBD1. V dropped 7 bases and J dropped 6; count of bases not matched to a gene: 8. CDR3 length equals 14 residues. CDR1 SGHTA and CDR2 FQGNSA come from the germline V gene. CDR3 nucleotide sequence: TGTGCCAGCACCCGAGGGGGCGCGGATGAAAAACTGTTTTTT. Translating gives CASTRGGADEKLFF.

The chain is built from TRBV6-2 or TRBV6-3 and TRBJ2-2; D possibly corresponds to TRBD1 (5 bases). V lost 5 bases, J lost 6 bases, and 10 bases lay in between. The CDR3 loop spans 13 amino acids. The germline gives CDR1 MNHEY, CDR2 SVGEGT. CDR3 sequence: CASSVQGSGELFF. CDR3 nucleotide sequence: TGTGCCAGCAGTGTGCAGGGATCCGGGGAGCTGTTTTTT.

In its sample, this clonotype was seen many times. This chain uses TRBV7-3 with TRBJ1-5; no clear D. The CDR3 has 17 residues. V lost 5 bases and J lost 3, with 20 bases in between. Per germline, CDR1 SGHTA and CDR2 FQGTGA. The CDR3 spells CASSPIEARTYNQPQHF. Here the CDR3 DNA reads TGTGCCAGCAGCCCGATCGAGGCCAGAACTTACAATCAGCCCCAGCATTTT.

This clonotype was detected ten times or more. The chain combines TRBV7-6 with TRBJ2-1; no clear D. Trimming left V 4 bases short and J 0 bases short, with 13 bases between. This CDR3 comprises 16 residues. CDR1 is SGHVS, CDR2 FNYEAQ, per germline. CDR3 DNA sequence: TGTGCCAGCAGCTCCCCCCTCGGAGTCTCCTACAATGAGCAGTTCTTC. Its protein product is CASSSPLGVSYNEQFF.

This clonotype has only a few counts. The chain joins TRBV5-4 to TRBJ2-4; 7 bases fit TRBD1. Per the germline V gene, CDR1 is SGHNT and CDR2 is YYREEE (reference sequence). V trimming: 7 bases; J trimming: 7 bases; junction bases outside the gene matches: 5. CDR3 size: 12 residues. The CDR3, as DNA: TGTGCCAGCGGAACAGGGGCGAACATTCAGTACTTC. Its translation: CASGTGANIQYF.

V is TRBV7-8 and J is TRBJ2-2; 14 positions agree with TRBD2. The CDR3 spans 16 residues. Trimming took 5 bases from V and 5 from J; bases not matched to a gene: 4. Germline V gives CDR1 SGHVS, CDR2 FQNEAQ. CDR3 sequence (DNA): TGTGCCAGCAGCCCTTGGACTAGCGGGGGGACCGGGGAGCTGTTTTTT. Translating gives CASSPWTSGGTGELFF.

This clonotype was observed at least ten times. As the CDR3 is not closed by the conserved phenylalanine or tryptophan, this likely results from a read error. No DNA is shown, since the ends of the CDR3 on it are uncertain; the CDR3 is the one TCRdb lists. The chain recombines TRBV9 with TRBJ2-7; the DNA was not compared with TRBD2, the D call given in the table. CDR1 SGDLS and CDR2 YYNGEE come from the germline V gene. The CDR3 comprises 11 residues, both ends counted. CDR3 residues: CASSTRPCGIL.

This clonotype qualifies as medium-sized. In DNA, the CDR3 is TGTGCCAGCAGTTCGTACTACGAGCAGTACTTC. It yields the protein CASSSYYEQYF. The J gene is TRBJ2-7, the V gene TRBV6-6; unclear D gene. Between the trimmed V and J ends, which lost 4 bases and 3 bases, there was a span of 4 bases. The germline gives CDR1 MNHNY, CDR2 SVGAGI (reference sequence). The CDR3 is 11 residues long.

This clonotype was picked up many times. The rearrangement uses TRBV20-1 and TRBJ1-5, with no clear D. The V end was cut by 3 bases, the J end by 2 bases, with 11 bases between. Per the germline V gene, CDR1 is DFQATT and CDR2 is SNEGSKA (reference sequence). CDR3 size: 14 residues. The CDR3 reads CSASKGRGNQPQHF. CDR3 bases: TGCAGTGCTAGTAAGGGCCGGGGCAATCAGCCCCAGCATTTT.

This clonotype was counted many times. V is TRBV12-3 or TRBV12-4 and J is TRBJ2-3; the D gene is possibly TRBD2 (6 bases). The CDR3 runs 12 residues. Trimming stripped 4 bases from V and 6 bases from J, with 8 bases between. CDR3 nucleotide sequence: TGTGCCAGCAGTTACGGAGGGGATACGCAGTATTTT. Protein sequence: CASSYGGDTQYF.

This clonotype came up a few times. This sequence joins TRBV19 and TRBJ1-4; D call uncertain. The CDR3 totals 16 residues. Trimming shortened V by 2 bases and J by 8 bases, and 18 bases separated the two germline ends. CDR1 and CDR2 (germline): LNHDA, SQIVND (reference sequence). This chain's CDR3 is CASSILQEPLTEKLFF. The CDR3, as DNA: TGTGCCAGTAGTATACTCCAGGAGCCCCTTACCGAAAAACTGTTTTTT. The full variable domain, in which reference TRBV19 and TRBJ1-4 provide the parts outside the CDR3, is DGGITQSPKYLFRKEGQNVTLSCEQNLNHDAMYWYRQDPGQGLRLIYYSQIVNDFQKGDIAEGYSVSREKKESFPLTVTSAQKNPTAFYLCASSILQEPLTEKLFFGSGTQLSVL.

On this clonotype: A much larger clone differs by one base, so this may be a read error. Here the CDR3 DNA reads TGTGCCAGCAGATTAGCGCCCCGTTTAGCGGGGAGACCTAAAGAGACCCAGTACTTC. Protein sequence: CASRLAPRLAGRPKETQYF. The gene calls are TRBV12-3 or TRBV12-4 and TRBJ2-5, with 8 bases identical to TRBD2. This CDR3 has 19 residues.

The chain combines TRBV20-1 with TRBJ1-1, with 8 bases aligning to TRBD1. Germline V gene sequence: CDR1 DFQATT, CDR2 SNEGSKA (reference sequence). There are 10 residues in the CDR3. V trimming: 5 bases; J trimming: 11 bases; junction bases outside the gene matches: 4. The DNA for the CDR3 is TGCAGTGCTGATCACAGGGGGGCTTTCTTT. Its translation is CSADHRGAFF.